This record concerns one TCR beta chain sequence. Its antigen remains unidentified. This record belongs to a study of cytomegalovirus exposure and HLA in healthy donors. Clones were sequenced by immunoSEQ multiplex PCR, and TCRdb holds only the in-frame ones, with some missing. The sample holds more than 100,000 clones; roughly 88% are singletons and the top ten take nearly 6.5%. The donors belonged to the 120-subject validation cohort, separate from the roughly 670-subject first cohort. The CDR3 is made up of 15 amino acids. The V gene's germline CDR1 is SGHVS and CDR2 FNYEAQ. Trimming cost V 5 bases and J 12 bases; bases outside gene matches: 12. Study conclusions and caveats: Using the classifier, cytomegalovirus status was reportedly diagnosed with high specificity and sensitivity. Most TCR sequences were rare, but some public TCRs occurred in many donors. A later analysis found first-cohort TCR clusters tended to co-occur in the 110 or so validation repertoires.

The chain uses TRBV7-6 and TRBJ2-1, with TRBD2 matching over 11 bases. The sample was PBMCs. The receptor was derived from a woman in her late teens or twenties in good health and CMV-seropositive. CDR3 DNA sequence: TGTGCCAGCAGCCCTCGACTAGCGGGAAATTTGGCGCAGTTCTTC. It is translated as CASSPRLAGNLAQFF.